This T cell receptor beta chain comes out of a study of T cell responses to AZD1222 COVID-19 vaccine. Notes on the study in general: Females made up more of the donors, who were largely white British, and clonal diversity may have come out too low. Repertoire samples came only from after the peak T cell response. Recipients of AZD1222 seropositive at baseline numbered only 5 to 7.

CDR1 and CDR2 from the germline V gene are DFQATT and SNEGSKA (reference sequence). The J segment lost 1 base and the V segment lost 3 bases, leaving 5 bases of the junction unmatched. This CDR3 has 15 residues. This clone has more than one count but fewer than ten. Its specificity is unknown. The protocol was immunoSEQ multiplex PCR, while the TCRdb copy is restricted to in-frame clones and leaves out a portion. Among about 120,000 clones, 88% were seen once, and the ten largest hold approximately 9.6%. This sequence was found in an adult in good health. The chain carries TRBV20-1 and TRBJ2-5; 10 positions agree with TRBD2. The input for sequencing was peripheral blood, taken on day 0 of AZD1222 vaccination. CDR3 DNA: TGCAGTGCTAGTCCCAGCGGGGGGGTCCAAGAGACCCAGTACTTC. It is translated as CSASPSGGVQETQYF.